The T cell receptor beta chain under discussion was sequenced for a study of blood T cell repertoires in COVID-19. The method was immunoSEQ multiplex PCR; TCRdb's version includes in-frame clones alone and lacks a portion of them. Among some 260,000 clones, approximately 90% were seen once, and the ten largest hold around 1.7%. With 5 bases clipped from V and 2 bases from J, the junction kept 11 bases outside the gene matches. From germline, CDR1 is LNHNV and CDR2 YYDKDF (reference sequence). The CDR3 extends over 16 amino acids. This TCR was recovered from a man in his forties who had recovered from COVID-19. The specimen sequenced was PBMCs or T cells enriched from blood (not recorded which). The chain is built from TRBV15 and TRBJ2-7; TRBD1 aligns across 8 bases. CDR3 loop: CATSSGQALYPYEQYF. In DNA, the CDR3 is TGTGCCACCAGCTCGGGACAGGCTCTTTACCCCTACGAGCAGTACTTC.